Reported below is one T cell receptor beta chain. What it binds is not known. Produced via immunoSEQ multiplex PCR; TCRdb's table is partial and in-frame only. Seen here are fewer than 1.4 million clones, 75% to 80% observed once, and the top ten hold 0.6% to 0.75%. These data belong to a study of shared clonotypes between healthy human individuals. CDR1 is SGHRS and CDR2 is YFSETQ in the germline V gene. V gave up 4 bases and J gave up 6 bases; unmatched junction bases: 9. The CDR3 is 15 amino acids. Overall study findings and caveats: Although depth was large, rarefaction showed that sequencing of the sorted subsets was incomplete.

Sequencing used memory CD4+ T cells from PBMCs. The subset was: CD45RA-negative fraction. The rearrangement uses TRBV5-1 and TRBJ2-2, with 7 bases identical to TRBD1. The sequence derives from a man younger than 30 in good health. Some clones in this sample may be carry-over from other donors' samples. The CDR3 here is CASSPDRSNPGELFF. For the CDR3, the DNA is TGCGCCAGCAGCCCGGACAGGAGTAACCCCGGGGAGCTGTTTTTT.